The rows below give T cell receptor beta chains drawn from one sample of a study of blood T cell repertoires in COVID-19. Sequencing was performed with immunoSEQ multiplex PCR; in TCRdb, only in-frame clones are kept and a portion is missing. The sample comprises 400,000 to 500,000 clones, nearly 90% of which are singletons, and less than 1.5% rests with the top ten. Sequenced material: PBMCs or T cells enriched from blood (not recorded which). The receptors were sampled from a woman younger than 35 who had been exposed to COVID-19. The CDR3 runs from the conserved cysteine through the conserved F or W. The D gene is left open where the match is weak. Part of the rows lack a size; the others show once, few, many or a class for expanded clones.

j_call: TRBJ2-3; v_call: TRBV5-1; d_call: TRBD2; clone_size: -; cdr3_aa: CASSSRTSGSVTDTQYF; cdr3_nt: TGCGCCAGCAGCTCCCGGACTAGCGGGAGTGTGACAGATACGCAGTATTTT
j_call: TRBJ1-5; v_call: TRBV12-3/TRBV12-4; d_call: -; clone_size: -; cdr3_aa: CASRAGGGQPQHF; cdr3_nt: TGTGCCAGCAGGGCCGGTGGAGGTCAGCCCCAGCATTTT
j_call: TRBJ2-3; v_call: TRBV18; d_call: -; clone_size: -; cdr3_aa: CASSLTRGDTQYF; cdr3_nt: TGTGCCAGCTCACTGACTAGAGGAGATACGCAGTATTTT
j_call: TRBJ2-2; v_call: TRBV4-2; d_call: TRBD2; clone_size: -; cdr3_aa: CASSQSPEVAGRDTGELFF; cdr3_nt: TGTGCCAGCAGCCAAAGCCCCGAGGTAGCGGGACGAGACACCGGGGAGCTGTTTTTT
j_call: TRBJ2-7; v_call: TRBV14; d_call: -; clone_size: -; cdr3_aa: CASSLAPYEQYF; cdr3_nt: TGTGCCAGCAGTCTAGCTCCCTACGAGCAGTACTTC
j_call: TRBJ2-7; v_call: TRBV29-1; d_call: TRBD1; clone_size: -; cdr3_aa: CSVDFKTGGYEQYF; cdr3_nt: TGCAGCGTTGACTTTAAGACAGGGGGGTACGAGCAGTACTTC
j_call: TRBJ2-1; v_call: TRBV28; d_call: TRBD2; clone_size: -; cdr3_aa: CASRETGTSYRVQFF; cdr3_nt: TGTGCCAGCAGAGAAACCGGGACTAGCTATCGGGTGCAGTTCTTC
j_call: TRBJ1-4; v_call: TRBV14; d_call: -; clone_size: once; cdr3_aa: CASSLGPGEKLFF; cdr3_nt: TGTGCCAGCAGCCTTGGACCGGGGGAAAAACTGTTTTTT
j_call: TRBJ2-2; v_call: TRBV4-1; d_call: TRBD2; clone_size: -; cdr3_aa: CASSQDREGGGTGELFF; cdr3_nt: TGCGCCAGCAGCCAAGATAGGGAGGGTGGGGGCACCGGGGAGCTGTTTTTT
j_call: TRBJ1-3; v_call: TRBV24-1; d_call: -; clone_size: -; cdr3_aa: CATSDLPGKGAGNTIYF; cdr3_nt: TGTGCCACCAGTGATTTGCCGGGGAAGGGGGCTGGAAACACCATATATTTT
j_call: TRBJ1-6; v_call: TRBV3-1/TRBV3-2; d_call: -; clone_size: -; cdr3_aa: CASSQVGTQNSPLHF; cdr3_nt: TGTGCCAGCAGCCAAGTAGGGACACAGAATTCACCCCTCCACTTT
j_call: TRBJ1-6; v_call: TRBV7-2; d_call: -; clone_size: -; cdr3_aa: CASSLQGYSPLHF; cdr3_nt: TGTGCCAGCAGCTTACAGGGTTATTCACCCCTCCACTTT
j_call: TRBJ2-7; v_call: TRBV28; d_call: -; clone_size: -; cdr3_aa: CASSYQSAGRSYEQYF; cdr3_nt: TGTGCCAGCAGTTATCAGTCGGCAGGGAGGTCCTACGAGCAGTACTTC
j_call: TRBJ1-2; v_call: TRBV28; d_call: TRBD1; clone_size: -; cdr3_aa: CASVGQGMGNYGYTF; cdr3_nt: TGTGCCAGCGTGGGACAGGGGATGGGTAACTATGGCTACACCTTC
j_call: TRBJ2-7; v_call: TRBV19; d_call: TRBD2; clone_size: -; cdr3_aa: CASSIARGTSGGSSYEQYF; cdr3_nt: TGTGCCAGTAGTATAGCGCGGGGGACTAGCGGGGGATCCTCCTACGAGCAGTACTTC
j_call: TRBJ2-5; v_call: TRBV19; d_call: TRBD2; clone_size: -; cdr3_aa: CASKRSGGGGETQYF; cdr3_nt: TGTGCCAGTAAGAGGAGCGGGGGAGGAGGAGAGACCCAGTACTTC
j_call: TRBJ2-7; v_call: TRBV27; d_call: -; clone_size: -; cdr3_aa: CASSPQGNQYEQYF; cdr3_nt: TGTGCCAGCAGTCCTCAGGGAAATCAGTACGAGCAGTACTTC
j_call: TRBJ2-3; v_call: TRBV20-1; d_call: -; clone_size: once; cdr3_aa: CSASKQGSTDTQYF; cdr3_nt: TGCAGTGCTAGTAAACAGGGTAGCACAGATACGCAGTATTTT
j_call: TRBJ1-1; v_call: TRBV4-3; d_call: TRBD1; clone_size: -; cdr3_aa: CASSPGTGGSTEAFF; cdr3_nt: TGCGCCAGCAGCCCGGGGACAGGGGGAAGCACTGAAGCTTTCTTT
j_call: TRBJ2-1; v_call: TRBV3-1/TRBV3-2; d_call: -; clone_size: once; cdr3_aa: CASSQALAINNEQFF; cdr3_nt: TGTGCCAGCAGCCAAGCTTTAGCGATAAACAATGAGCAGTTCTTC
j_call: TRBJ2-2; v_call: TRBV6-2/TRBV6-3; d_call: -; clone_size: -; cdr3_aa: CASSYYRGGTENTGELFF; cdr3_nt: TGTGCCAGCAGTTACTACAGGGGCGGGACGGAGAACACCGGGGAGCTGTTTTTT
j_call: TRBJ2-7; v_call: TRBV12-3/TRBV12-4; d_call: -; clone_size: few; cdr3_aa: CASMGGYEQYF; cdr3_nt: TGTGCCAGCATGGGGGGATACGAGCAGTACTTC
j_call: TRBJ1-6; v_call: TRBV3-1/TRBV3-2; d_call: -; clone_size: -; cdr3_aa: CASSQVTGLSPLHF; cdr3_nt: TGTGCCAGCAGCCAAGTTACAGGGCTCTCACCCCTCCACTTT
j_call: TRBJ1-2; v_call: TRBV7-6; d_call: -; clone_size: -; cdr3_aa: CASSLIYGYTF; cdr3_nt: TGTGCCAGCAGCCTAATATATGGCTACACCTTC
j_call: TRBJ2-7; v_call: TRBV3-1/TRBV3-2; d_call: -; clone_size: -; cdr3_aa: CASSLRTLALPQYF; cdr3_nt: TGTGCCAGCAGCCTTCGGACACTAGCTCTCCCGCAGTACTTC
j_call: TRBJ1-2; v_call: TRBV10-3; d_call: -; clone_size: -; cdr3_aa: CAISESQGSNYGYTF; cdr3_nt: TGTGCCATCAGTGAGTCTCAGGGGAGCAACTATGGCTACACCTTC
j_call: TRBJ1-6; v_call: TRBV2; d_call: -; clone_size: -; cdr3_aa: CASSDASSYNSPLHF; cdr3_nt: TGTGCCAGCAGTGACGCGAGCTCCTATAATTCACCCCTCCACTTT
j_call: TRBJ2-3; v_call: TRBV7-6; d_call: -; clone_size: -; cdr3_aa: CASSERPGQADTQYF; cdr3_nt: TGTGCCAGCAGCGAGCGGCCGGGCCAAGCAGATACGCAGTATTTT
j_call: TRBJ1-4; v_call: TRBV5-4; d_call: TRBD1; clone_size: -; cdr3_aa: CASSLQGQGGYSKLFF; cdr3_nt: TGTGCCAGCAGCTTGCAAGGACAGGGGGGGTATTCAAAACTGTTTTTT
j_call: TRBJ1-1; v_call: TRBV29-1; d_call: -; clone_size: -; cdr3_aa: CSVVLDRPMNTEAFF; cdr3_nt: TGCAGCGTTGTATTAGACAGGCCTATGAACACTGAAGCTTTCTTT
j_call: TRBJ2-3; v_call: TRBV4-2; d_call: -; clone_size: -; cdr3_aa: CASSQGEDGRHTDTQYF; cdr3_nt: TGTGCCAGCAGCCAAGGTGAAGACGGTCGACACACAGATACGCAGTATTTT
j_call: TRBJ2-5; v_call: TRBV4-3; d_call: -; clone_size: -; cdr3_aa: CASSQDWRWRAETQYF; cdr3_nt: TGCGCCAGCAGCCAAGATTGGCGATGGAGAGCCGAGACCCAGTACTTC
j_call: TRBJ2-7; v_call: TRBV7-2; d_call: -; clone_size: -; cdr3_aa: CASSLASGLAYF; cdr3_nt: TGTGCCAGCAGCTTAGCTAGCGGTTTAGCATACTTC
j_call: TRBJ2-7; v_call: TRBV28; d_call: TRBD1; clone_size: -; cdr3_aa: CASSRTGGIEQYF; cdr3_nt: TGTGCCAGCAGCCGGACAGGGGGTATCGAGCAGTACTTC